This T cell receptor (beta chain) derives from a study of T cell responses to AZD1222 COVID-19 vaccine. Study findings and constraints: Just six AZD1222 recipients were seropositive at baseline. Repertoire samples came only from after the peak T cell response. Spike was spanned by vaccine-associated CD4 TCRs, with dominance at 160-218 and 743-854. A mostly white British donor set with more females was recruited, and clonal diversity was possibly underestimated.

This CDR3 spans 14 amino acids. Trimming removed 4 bases at V and 6 bases at J, with 13 bases between. Germline CDR1 reads GTSNPN; CDR2 reads SVGIG (reference sequence). Points on this clone: No antigen is known for it.

Sequencing used immunoSEQ multiplex PCR; TCRdb keeps in-frame clones, though not all of them. The table lists some 80,000 clones, about three quarters of them singletons. The source of this sequence is an adult who received the MenACWY meningococcal vaccine as a control. This material consisted of peripheral blood, taken 28 days after the second dose of the MenACWY control vaccine. This chain links TRBV30 with TRBJ1-6; D is unresolved. The CDR3 spells CAWKRRRGNSPLHF. The CDR3 DNA reads as TGTGCCTGGAAAAGGCGGCGAGGTAATTCACCCCTCCACTTT.